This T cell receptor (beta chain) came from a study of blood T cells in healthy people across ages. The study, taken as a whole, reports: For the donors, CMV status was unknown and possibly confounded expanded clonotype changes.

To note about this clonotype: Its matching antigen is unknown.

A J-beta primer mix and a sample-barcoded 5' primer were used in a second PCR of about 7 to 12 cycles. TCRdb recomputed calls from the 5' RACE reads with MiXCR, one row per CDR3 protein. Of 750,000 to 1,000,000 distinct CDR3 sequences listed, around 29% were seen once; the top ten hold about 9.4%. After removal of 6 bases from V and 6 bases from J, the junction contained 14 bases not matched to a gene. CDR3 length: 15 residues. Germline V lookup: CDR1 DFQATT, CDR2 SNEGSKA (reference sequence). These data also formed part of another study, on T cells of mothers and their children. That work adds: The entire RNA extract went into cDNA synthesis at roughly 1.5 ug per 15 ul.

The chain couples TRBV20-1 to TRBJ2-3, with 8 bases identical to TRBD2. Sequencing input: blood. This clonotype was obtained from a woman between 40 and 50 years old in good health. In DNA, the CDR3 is TGCAGTGCCCCCTCCGCGAGCGGGAGATCGGATACGCAGTATTTT. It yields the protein CSAPSASGRSDTQYF.